One T cell receptor beta chain is described in this entry. The data derive from a study of blood T cell repertoires in COVID-19. The wider study: The origin of the acute and convalescent COVID-19 samples was the United States, Italy and Spain. T cells, B-cell-depleted T cells, or PBMCs provided the cDNA or gDNA that served as material.

There are 14 residues in the CDR3. The germline gives CDR1 MGHRA, CDR2 YSYEKL. V was clipped by 0 bases and J by 4 bases, with 7 bases between them. Authors' data handling: Estimation of nucleated cell counts was performed using reference gene primer amplification. Data came from immunoSEQ multiplex PCR; TCRdb stores just in-frame clones and leaves some out. The V and J calls and the clone size are those of that table, but D and trimming were determined from the DNA. This sample has some 150,000 clones, with roughly 87% found just once. The material sequenced was peripheral blood. The rearrangement links TRBV4-1 to TRBJ1-5; unclear D gene. This clonotype originated in a woman in her forties or fifties with acute or convalescent COVID-19. DNA of the CDR3: TGCGCCAGCAGCCAAGACGCCAGTAATCAGCCCCAGCATTTT. Its translation: CASSQDASNQPQHF.